This TCR beta chain originates from a study of blood T cell repertoires in COVID-19. Assay used: immunoSEQ multiplex PCR; TCRdb lists only in-frame clones, some missing. The table lists fewer than 250,000 clones, 84% of them singletons, with roughly 5% in the top ten. This clone turned up a few times. The CDR3 has 17 amino acids. After removal of 5 bases from V and 0 bases from J, the junction contained 8 bases not matched to a gene. Germline CDR1 is MDHEN and CDR2 is SYDVKM. Sequencing was done on a sample of peripheral blood. J is TRBJ2-3 and V is TRBV28; 10 bases are shared with TRBD2. This sequence originates from a woman in her 70s with active or convalescent COVID-19. The CDR3 region is CASSTTTSGSSTDTQYF. CDR3 coding DNA: TGTGCCAGCAGTACAACGACTAGCGGGTCTAGCACAGATACGCAGTATTTT.